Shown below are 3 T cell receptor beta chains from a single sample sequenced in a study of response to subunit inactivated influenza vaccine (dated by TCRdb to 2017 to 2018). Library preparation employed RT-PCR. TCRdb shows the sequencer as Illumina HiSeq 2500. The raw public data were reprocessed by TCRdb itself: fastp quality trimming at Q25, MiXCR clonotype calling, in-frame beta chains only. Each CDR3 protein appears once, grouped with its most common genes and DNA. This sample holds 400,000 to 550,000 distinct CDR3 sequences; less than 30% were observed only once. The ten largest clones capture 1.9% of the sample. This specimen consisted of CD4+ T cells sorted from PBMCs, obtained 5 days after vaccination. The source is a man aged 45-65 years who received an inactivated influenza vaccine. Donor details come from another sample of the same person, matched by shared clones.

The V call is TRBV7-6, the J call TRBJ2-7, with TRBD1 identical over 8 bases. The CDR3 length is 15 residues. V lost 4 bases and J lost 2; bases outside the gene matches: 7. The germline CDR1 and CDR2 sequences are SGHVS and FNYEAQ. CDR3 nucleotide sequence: TGTGCCAGCAGCTACGGACAGGGTTACACCTACGAGCAGTACTTC. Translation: CASSYGQGYTYEQYF.

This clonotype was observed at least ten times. The CDR3 DNA is TGTGCCAGCAGTGATACTTCGGGAGTCCCCTACAATGAGCAGTTCTTC. Its translation: CASSDTSGVPYNEQFF. The chain uses TRBV25-1 and TRBJ2-1, with D possibly TRBD2 on 6 matching bases. The CDR3 loop spans 16 amino acids. Germline CDR1 reads MGHDK; CDR2 reads SYGVNS. V lost 3 bases to trimming and J lost 2 bases, with 14 bases between them.

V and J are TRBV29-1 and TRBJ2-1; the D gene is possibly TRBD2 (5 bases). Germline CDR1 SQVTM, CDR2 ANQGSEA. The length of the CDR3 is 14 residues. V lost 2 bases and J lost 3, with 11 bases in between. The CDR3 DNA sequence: TGCAGCGTTGAACAAGCGGTCGTCTACAATGAGCAGTTCTTC. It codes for CSVEQAVVYNEQFF.